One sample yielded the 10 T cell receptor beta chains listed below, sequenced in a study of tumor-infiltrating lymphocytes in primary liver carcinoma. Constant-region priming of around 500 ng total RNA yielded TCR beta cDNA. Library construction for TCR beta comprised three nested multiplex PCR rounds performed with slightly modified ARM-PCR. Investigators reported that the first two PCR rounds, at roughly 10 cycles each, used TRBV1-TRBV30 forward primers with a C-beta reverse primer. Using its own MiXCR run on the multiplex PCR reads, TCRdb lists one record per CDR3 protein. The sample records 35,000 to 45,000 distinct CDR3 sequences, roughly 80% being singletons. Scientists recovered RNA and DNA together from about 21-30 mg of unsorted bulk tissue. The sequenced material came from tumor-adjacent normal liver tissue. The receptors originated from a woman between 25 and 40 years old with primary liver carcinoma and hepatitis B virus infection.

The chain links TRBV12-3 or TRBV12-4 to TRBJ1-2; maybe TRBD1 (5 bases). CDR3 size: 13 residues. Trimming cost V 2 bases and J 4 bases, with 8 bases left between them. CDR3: CASSLNQGYGYTF. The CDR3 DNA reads TGTGCCAGCAGTTTAAACCAGGGCTATGGCTACACCTTC.

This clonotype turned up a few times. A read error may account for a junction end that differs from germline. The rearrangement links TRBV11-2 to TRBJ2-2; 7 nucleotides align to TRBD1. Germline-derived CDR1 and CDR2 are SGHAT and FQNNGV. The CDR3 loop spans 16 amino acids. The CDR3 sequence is CASNLAQDRGRRELFF. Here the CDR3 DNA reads TGTGCCAGCAACTTAGCTCAGGATAGGGGGCGCCGGGAGCTGTTTTTT. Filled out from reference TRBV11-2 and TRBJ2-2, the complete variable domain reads EAGVAQSPRYKIIEKRQSVAFWCNPISGHATLYWYQQILGQGPKLLIQFQNNGVVDDSQLPKDRFSAERLKGVDSTLKIQPAKLEDSAVYLCASNLAQDRGRRELFFGEGSRLTVL.

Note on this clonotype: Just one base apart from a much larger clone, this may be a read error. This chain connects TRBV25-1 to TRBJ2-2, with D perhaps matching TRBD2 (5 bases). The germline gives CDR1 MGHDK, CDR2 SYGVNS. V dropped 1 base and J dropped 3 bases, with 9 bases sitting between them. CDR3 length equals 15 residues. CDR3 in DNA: TGTGCCAGCAGTGAATCCGTGAGGGACACCGGGGAGCTGTTTTTT. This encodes CASSESVRDTGELFF.

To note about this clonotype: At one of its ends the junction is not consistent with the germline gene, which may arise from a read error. The CDR3 here is CAGSPGRVTGEPFF. As DNA, the CDR3 is TGCGCCGGCAGTCCGGGACGAGTAACCGGGGAGCCGTTTTTT. The J gene is TRBJ2-2, the V gene TRBV10-2; D may match TRBD1 or TRBD2 (5 bases each). This CDR3 has 14 residues. Per germline, CDR1 WSHSY and CDR2 SAAADI.

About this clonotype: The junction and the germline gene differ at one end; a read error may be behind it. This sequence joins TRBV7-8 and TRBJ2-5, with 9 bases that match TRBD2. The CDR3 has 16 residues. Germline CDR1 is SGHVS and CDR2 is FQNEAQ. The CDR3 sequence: CASRLGAGGPGDTQYF. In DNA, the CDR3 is TGTGCCAGCAGATTAGGGGCGGGAGGGCCTGGTGATACGCAGTACTTC. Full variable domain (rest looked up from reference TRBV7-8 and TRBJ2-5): GAGVSQSPRYKVAKRGQDVALRCDPISGHVSLFWYQQALGQGPEFLTYFQNEAQLDKSGLPSDRFFAERPEGSVSTLKIQRTQQEDSAVYLCASRLGAGGPGDTQYFGPGTRLLVL.

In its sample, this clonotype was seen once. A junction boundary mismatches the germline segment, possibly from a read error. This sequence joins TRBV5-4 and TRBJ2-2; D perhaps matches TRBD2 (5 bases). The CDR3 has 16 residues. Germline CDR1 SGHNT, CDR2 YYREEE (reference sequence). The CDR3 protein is CASSLDGTTMTGELFF. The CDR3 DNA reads TGTGCCAGCAGCTTGGACGGAACGACGATGACCGGGGAGCTGTTCTTT.

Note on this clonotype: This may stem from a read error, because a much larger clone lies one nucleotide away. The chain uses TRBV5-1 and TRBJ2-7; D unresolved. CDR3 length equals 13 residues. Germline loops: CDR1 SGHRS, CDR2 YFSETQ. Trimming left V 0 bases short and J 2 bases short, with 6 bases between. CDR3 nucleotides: TGCGCCAGCAGCTTGGTTGTTACCTACGAGCAGTACTTC. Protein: CASSLVVTYEQYF.

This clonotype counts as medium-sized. The chain's CDR3 is CASSPVDSGELFF. The CDR3 coding sequence is TGTGCCAGCAGCCCTGTCGACTCCGGGGAGCTGTTTTTT. The chain joins TRBV7-9 to TRBJ2-2; D gene ambiguous. The ends were cut back, 5 bases at V and 6 bases at J, with 10 bases in the middle. This CDR3 contains 13 residues. Germline CDR1 and CDR2: SEHNR and FQNEAQ (reference sequence).

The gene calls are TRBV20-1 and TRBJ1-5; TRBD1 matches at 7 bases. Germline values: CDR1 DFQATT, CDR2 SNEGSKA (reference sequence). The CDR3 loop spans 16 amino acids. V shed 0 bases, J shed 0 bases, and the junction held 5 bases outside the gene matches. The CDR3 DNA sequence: TGCAGTGCTAGAGAGCTGGGGACAGCTAGCAATCAGCCCCAGCATTTT. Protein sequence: CSARELGTASNQPQHF.

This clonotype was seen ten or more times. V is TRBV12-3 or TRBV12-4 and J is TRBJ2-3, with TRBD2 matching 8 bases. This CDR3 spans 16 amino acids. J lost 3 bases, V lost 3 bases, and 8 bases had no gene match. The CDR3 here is CASSFSTGLGTDTQYF. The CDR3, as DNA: TGTGCCAGCAGTTTTTCGACGGGACTAGGGACAGATACGCAGTATTTT.